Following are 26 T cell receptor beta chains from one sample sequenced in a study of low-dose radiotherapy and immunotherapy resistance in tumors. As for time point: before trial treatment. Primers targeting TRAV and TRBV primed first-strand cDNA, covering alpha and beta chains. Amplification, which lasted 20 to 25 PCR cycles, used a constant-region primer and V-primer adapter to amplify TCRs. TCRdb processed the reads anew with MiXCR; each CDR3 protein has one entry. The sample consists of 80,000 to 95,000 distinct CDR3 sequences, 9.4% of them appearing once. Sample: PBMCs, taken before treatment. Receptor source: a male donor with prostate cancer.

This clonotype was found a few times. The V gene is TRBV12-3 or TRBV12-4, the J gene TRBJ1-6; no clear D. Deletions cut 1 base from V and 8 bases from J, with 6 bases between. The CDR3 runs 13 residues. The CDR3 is CASSLGEHSPLHF. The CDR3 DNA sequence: TGTGCCAGCAGTTTAGGGGAACATTCACCCCTCCACTTT.

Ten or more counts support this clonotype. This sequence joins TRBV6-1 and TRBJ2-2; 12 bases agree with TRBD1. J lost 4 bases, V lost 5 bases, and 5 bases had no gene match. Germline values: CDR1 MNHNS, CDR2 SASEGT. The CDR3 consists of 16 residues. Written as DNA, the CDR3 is TGTGCCAGCAGTTTTCCGGGACAGGGGGCCACCGGGGAGCTGTTTTTT. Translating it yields CASSFPGQGATGELFF.

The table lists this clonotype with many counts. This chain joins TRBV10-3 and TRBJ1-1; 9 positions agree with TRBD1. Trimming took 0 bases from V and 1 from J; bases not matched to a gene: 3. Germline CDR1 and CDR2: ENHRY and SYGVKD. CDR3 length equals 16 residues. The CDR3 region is CAISESTGGKNTEAFF. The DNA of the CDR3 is TGTGCCATCAGTGAGTCGACAGGGGGTAAGAACACTGAAGCTTTCTTT.

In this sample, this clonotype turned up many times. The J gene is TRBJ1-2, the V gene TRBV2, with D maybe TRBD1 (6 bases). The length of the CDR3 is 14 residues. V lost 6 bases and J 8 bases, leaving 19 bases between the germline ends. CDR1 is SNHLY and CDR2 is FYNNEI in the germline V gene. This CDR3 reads CASSATQGPSGYTF. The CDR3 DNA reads TGTGCCAGCAGCGCCACACAGGGTCCCAGCGGCTACACCTTC.

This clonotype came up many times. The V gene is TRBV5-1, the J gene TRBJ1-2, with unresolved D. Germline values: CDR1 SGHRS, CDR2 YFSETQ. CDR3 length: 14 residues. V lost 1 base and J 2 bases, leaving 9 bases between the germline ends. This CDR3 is CASSLSLGNYGYTF. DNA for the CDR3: TGCGCCAGCAGCTTGTCTTTGGGGAACTATGGCTACACCTTC.

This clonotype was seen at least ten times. CDR3 coding DNA: TGTGCCAGCAGCAGACGGAGCACCGGGGAGCTGTTTTTT. Its translation is CASSRRSTGELFF. This chain uses TRBV7-2 with TRBJ2-2; D unclear. The CDR3 length is 13 residues. V was shortened by 5 bases and J by 4 bases, with 8 bases between the two germline ends. CDR1 SGHTA and CDR2 FQGNSA come from the germline V gene.

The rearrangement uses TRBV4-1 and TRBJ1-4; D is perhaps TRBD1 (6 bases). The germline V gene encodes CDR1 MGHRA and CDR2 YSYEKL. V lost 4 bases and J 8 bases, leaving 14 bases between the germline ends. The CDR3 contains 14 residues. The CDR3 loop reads CASSLIGGREKLFF. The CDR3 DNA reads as TGCGCCAGCAGCCTCATAGGGGGAAGGGAAAAACTGTTTTTT.

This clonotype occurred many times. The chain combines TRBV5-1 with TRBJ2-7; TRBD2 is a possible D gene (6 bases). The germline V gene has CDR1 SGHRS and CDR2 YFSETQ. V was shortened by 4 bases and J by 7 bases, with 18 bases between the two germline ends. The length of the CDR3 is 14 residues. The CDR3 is CASSPGPSVREQYF. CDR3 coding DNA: TGCGCCAGCAGCCCGGGGCCTAGCGTTCGGGAGCAGTACTTC.

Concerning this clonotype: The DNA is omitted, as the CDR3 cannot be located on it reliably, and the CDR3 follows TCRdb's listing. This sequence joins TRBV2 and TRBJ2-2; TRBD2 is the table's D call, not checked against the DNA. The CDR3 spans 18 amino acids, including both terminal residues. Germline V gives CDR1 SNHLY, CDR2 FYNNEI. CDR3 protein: CASSERLAGRMTGELFFF.

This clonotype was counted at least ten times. In DNA form, the CDR3 reads TGCGCCAGCAGCCAAGAGCCCAGCGGAACTTTCCAAGAGACCCAGTACTTC. This codes for CASSQEPSGTFQETQYF. The genes are TRBV4-1 and TRBJ2-5, with D possibly TRBD2 on 5 matching bases. This CDR3 has 17 residues. The germline V and J ends were trimmed by 0 bases and 1 base, with 15 bases remaining between them. Looked up from germline, CDR1 is MGHRA and CDR2 is YSYEKL.

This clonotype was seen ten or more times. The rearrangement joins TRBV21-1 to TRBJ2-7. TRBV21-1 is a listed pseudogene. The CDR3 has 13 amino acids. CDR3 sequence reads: CASSNVQIYEQYF. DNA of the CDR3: TGTGCCAGCAGCAACGTCCAAATCTACGAGCAGTACTTC.

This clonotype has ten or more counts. The CDR3 is CAWSLWVNYGYTF. The CDR3 nucleotides are TGTGCCTGGTCCCTTTGGGTCAACTATGGCTACACCTTC. The chain is built from TRBV30 and TRBJ1-2; D unclear. Trimming left V 5 bases short and J 2 bases short, with 12 bases between. This CDR3 contains 13 residues. Germline V gene sequence: CDR1 GTSNPN, CDR2 SVGIG (reference sequence). Looking up the rest from reference TRBV30 and TRBJ1-2 gives the full variable domain: SQTIHQWPATLVQPVGSPLSLECTVEGTSNPNLYWYRQAAGRGLQLLFYSVGIGQISSEVPQNLSASRPQDRQFILSSKKLLLSDSGFYLCAWSLWVNYGYTFGSGTRLTVV.

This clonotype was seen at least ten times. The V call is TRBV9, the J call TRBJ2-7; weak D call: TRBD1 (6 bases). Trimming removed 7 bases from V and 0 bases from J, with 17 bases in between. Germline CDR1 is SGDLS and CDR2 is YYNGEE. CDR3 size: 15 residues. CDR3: CASSPGRDTSYEQYF. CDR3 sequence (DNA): TGTGCCAGCTCACCCGGTCGGGACACCTCCTACGAGCAGTACTTC.

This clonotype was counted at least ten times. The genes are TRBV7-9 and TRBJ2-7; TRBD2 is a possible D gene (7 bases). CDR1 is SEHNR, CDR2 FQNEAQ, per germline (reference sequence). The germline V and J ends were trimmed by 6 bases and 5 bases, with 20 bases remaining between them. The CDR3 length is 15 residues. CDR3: CASRDPGTGGHEQYF. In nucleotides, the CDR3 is TGTGCCAGCAGAGATCCCGGGACGGGGGGCCACGAGCAGTACTTC. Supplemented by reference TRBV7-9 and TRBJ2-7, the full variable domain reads DTGVSQNPRHKITKRGQNVTFRCDPISEHNRLYWYRQTLGQGPEFLTYFQNEAQLEKSRLLSDRFSAERPKGSFSTLEIQRTEQGDSAMYLCASRDPGTGGHEQYFGPGTRLTVT.

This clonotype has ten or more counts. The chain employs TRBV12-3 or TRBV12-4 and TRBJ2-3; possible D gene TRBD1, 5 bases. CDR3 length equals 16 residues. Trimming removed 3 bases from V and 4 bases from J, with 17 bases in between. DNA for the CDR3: TGTGCCAGCAGTTTCAATAGTGGACACCTGCCAGATACGCAGTATTTT. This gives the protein CASSFNSGHLPDTQYF.

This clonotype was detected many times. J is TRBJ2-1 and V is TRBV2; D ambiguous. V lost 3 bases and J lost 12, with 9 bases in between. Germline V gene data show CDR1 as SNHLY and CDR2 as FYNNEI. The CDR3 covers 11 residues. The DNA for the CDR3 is TGTGCCAGCAGTGACGACTCCGGGCAGTTCTTC. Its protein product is CASSDDSGQFF.

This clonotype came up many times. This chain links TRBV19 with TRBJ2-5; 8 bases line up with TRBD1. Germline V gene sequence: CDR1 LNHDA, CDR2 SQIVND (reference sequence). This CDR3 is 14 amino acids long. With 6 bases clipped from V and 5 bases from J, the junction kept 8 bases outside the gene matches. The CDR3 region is CASSPGGSWETQYF. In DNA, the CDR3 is TGTGCCAGTAGCCCAGGGGGCTCGTGGGAGACCCAGTACTTC. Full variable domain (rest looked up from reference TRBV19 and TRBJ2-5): DGGITQSPKYLFRKEGQNVTLSCEQNLNHDAMYWYRQDPGQGLRLIYYSQIVNDFQKGDIAEGYSVSREKKESFPLTVTSAQKNPTAFYLCASSPGGSWETQYFGPGTRLLVL.

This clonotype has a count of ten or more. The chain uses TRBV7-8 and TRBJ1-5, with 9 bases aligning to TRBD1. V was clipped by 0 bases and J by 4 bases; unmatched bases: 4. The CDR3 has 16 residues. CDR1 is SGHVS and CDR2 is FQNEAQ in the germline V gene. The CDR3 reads CASSLAYGQGNQPQHF. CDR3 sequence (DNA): TGTGCCAGCAGCTTAGCGTACGGACAGGGGAATCAGCCCCAGCATTTT.

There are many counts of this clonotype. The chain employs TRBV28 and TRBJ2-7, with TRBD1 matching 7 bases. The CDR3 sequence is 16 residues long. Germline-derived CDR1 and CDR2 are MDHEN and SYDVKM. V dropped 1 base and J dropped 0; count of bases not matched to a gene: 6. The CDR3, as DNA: TGTGCCAGCAGTTTATCGTGGGGACAGAACTCCTACGAGCAGTACTTC. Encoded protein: CASSLSWGQNSYEQYF.

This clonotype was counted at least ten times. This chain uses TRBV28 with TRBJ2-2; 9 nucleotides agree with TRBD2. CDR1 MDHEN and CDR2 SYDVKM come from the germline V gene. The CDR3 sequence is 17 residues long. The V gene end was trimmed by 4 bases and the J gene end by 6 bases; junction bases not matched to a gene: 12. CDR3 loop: CASSSDVSSGKAGELFF. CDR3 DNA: TGTGCCAGCAGTTCCGACGTGTCTAGCGGGAAGGCCGGGGAGCTGTTTTTT.

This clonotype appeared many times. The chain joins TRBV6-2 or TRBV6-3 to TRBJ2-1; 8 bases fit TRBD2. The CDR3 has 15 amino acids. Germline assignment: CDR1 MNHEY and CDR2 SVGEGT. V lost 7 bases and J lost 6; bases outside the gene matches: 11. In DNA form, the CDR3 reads TGTGCCAGCATCATAGGGAGCGGGAGAGGCAATGAGCAGTTCTTC. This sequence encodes CASIIGSGRGNEQFF.

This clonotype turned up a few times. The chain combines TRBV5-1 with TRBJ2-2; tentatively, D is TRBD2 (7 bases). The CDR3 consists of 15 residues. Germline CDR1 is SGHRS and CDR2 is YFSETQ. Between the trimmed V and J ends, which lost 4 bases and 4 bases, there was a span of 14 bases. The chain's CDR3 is CASSPRGAGTGELFF. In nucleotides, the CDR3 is TGCGCCAGCAGCCCTCGGGGGGCCGGCACCGGGGAGCTGTTTTTT.

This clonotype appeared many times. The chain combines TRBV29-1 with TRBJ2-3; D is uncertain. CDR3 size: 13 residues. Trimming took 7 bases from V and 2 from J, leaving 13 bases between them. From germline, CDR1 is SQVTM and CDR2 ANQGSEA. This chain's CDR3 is CSASVLVTDTQYF. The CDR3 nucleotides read TGCAGCGCCTCCGTTCTCGTCACAGATACGCAGTATTTT.

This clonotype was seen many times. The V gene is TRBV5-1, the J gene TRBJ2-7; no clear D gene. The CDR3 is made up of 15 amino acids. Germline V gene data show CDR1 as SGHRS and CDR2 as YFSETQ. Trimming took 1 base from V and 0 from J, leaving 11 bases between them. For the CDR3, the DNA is TGCGCCAGCAGCTTGATTCCCGCAAACTCCTACGAGCAGTACTTC. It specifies CASSLIPANSYEQYF.

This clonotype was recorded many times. The DNA for the CDR3 is TGTGCCAGCAGTTTATCGGTTGCTGCCTACAATGAGCAGTTCTTC. Its protein product is CASSLSVAAYNEQFF. The chain is built from TRBV12-3 or TRBV12-4 and TRBJ2-1; D not resolved. The CDR3 covers 15 residues. V lost 2 bases, J lost 2 bases, and 10 bases lay in between.

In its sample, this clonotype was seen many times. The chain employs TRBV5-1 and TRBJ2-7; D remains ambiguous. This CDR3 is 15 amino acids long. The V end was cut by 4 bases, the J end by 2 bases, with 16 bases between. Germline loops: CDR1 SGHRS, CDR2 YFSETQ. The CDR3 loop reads CASSPAAVVTYEQYF. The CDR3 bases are TGCGCCAGCAGCCCGGCGGCAGTCGTAACCTACGAGCAGTACTTC.